Below, 9 T cell receptor beta chains from the same sample are listed, as sequenced in a study of blood T cell repertoires in COVID-19. Profiled with immunoSEQ multiplex PCR; TCRdb holds only in-frame clones, not every one. The repertoire has around 84,000 clones, 70% to 90% of them found once; the top ten carry 7.5% to 9.5%. The source material was peripheral blood. Every receptor here comes from a man older than 75 with active or convalescent COVID-19.

The rearrangement uses TRBV6-2 or TRBV6-3 and TRBJ2-5; a weak D match, TRBD1 (6 bases). This CDR3 contains 13 residues. With 1 base removed from V and 5 bases from J, the gap between germline ends came to 8 bases. Germline loops: CDR1 MNHEY, CDR2 SVGEGT. DNA for the CDR3: TGTGCCAGCAGTTACTATGACAGGGAGACCCAGTACTTC. Its translation is CASSYYDRETQYF.

The rearrangement uses TRBV5-6 and TRBJ2-7; D call uncertain. The ends were cut back, 3 bases at V and 5 bases at J, with 18 bases in the middle. The CDR3 has 15 amino acids. CDR1 is SGHDT, CDR2 YYEEEE, per germline. This CDR3 reads CASSSRRSPLNEQYV. The CDR3 DNA sequence: TGTGCCAGCAGCTCCCGGCGGTCCCCATTAAACGAGCAGTACGTC.

This chain joins TRBV15 and TRBJ1-2; D not certain. This CDR3 is built from 17 residues. With 1 base removed from V and 4 bases from J, the gap between germline ends came to 19 bases. In germline, CDR1 is LNHNV, CDR2 YYDKDF (reference sequence). CDR3 in DNA: TGTGCCACCAGCAGAGGTCGAAGCACTTCGGCAGGCTATGGCTACACCTTC. Protein sequence: CATSRGRSTSAGYGYTF. The full variable domain, in which reference TRBV15 and TRBJ1-2 provide the parts outside the CDR3, is DAMVIQNPRYQVTQFGKPVTLSCSQTLNHNVMYWYQQKSSQAPKLLFHYYDKDFNNEADTPDNFQSRRPNTSFCFLDIRSPGLGDTAMYLCATSRGRSTSAGYGYTFGSGTRLTVV.

This chain connects TRBV10-3 to TRBJ1-4; 7 positions match TRBD1. The CDR3 runs to 13 residues. V shed 6 bases, J shed 6 bases, and the junction held 4 bases outside the gene matches. Germline V gene sequence: CDR1 ENHRY, CDR2 SYGVKD. The CDR3 loop reads CAIRRQGDEKLFF. CDR3 sequence (DNA): TGTGCCATCAGGCGACAGGGCGATGAAAAACTGTTTTTT.

This clone was counted once. The genes are TRBV18 and TRBJ2-7, with 7 bases identical to TRBD1. Germline V CDR1 and CDR2: KGHSH, LQKENI. V trimming: 3 bases; J trimming: 0 bases; junction bases outside the gene matches: 8. The CDR3 spans 16 residues. The CDR3 DNA reads as TGTGCCAGCTCACCGGGACAGACCTTGAGCTCCTACGAGCAGTACGTC. Its translation is CASSPGQTLSSYEQYV.

This chain connects TRBV3-1 (or the pseudogene TRBV3-2) to TRBJ1-1, with TRBD1 matching 11 bases. Losses at the gene ends were 4 bases for V and 1 base for J; bases not matched to a gene: 2. In germline, CDR1 is LGHDT, CDR2 YNNKEL (reference sequence). This CDR3 region has 15 residues. CDR3 sequence (DNA): TGTGCCAGCAGCCGGGACAGGGGGGGGAACACTGAAGCTTTCTTT. Protein: CASSRDRGGNTEAFF.

V gene TRBV20-1 combines with J gene TRBJ1-1, with 8 bases lining up with TRBD1. V dropped 3 bases and J dropped 2; count of bases not matched to a gene: 14. Germline V lookup: CDR1 DFQATT, CDR2 SNEGSKA (reference sequence). The CDR3 is 17 amino acids. The CDR3 sequence: CSASETGDSLINTEAFF. The CDR3 DNA reads TGCAGTGCTAGTGAGACAGGGGATTCCCTTATTAACACTGAAGCTTTCTTT.

This clone appeared once. The chain links TRBV6-4 to TRBJ1-5; TRBD1 aligns across 7 bases. Losses at the gene ends were 6 bases for V and 7 bases for J; bases not matched to a gene: 6. This CDR3 comprises 13 residues. Per germline, CDR1 MRHNA and CDR2 SNTAGT. CDR3 residues: CASSREGGQPQHF. DNA of the CDR3: TGTGCCAGCAGCAGGGAAGGGGGCCAGCCCCAGCATTTT.

The chain combines TRBV19 with TRBJ2-5; D is unclear. The ends were cut back, 2 bases at V and 4 bases at J, with 14 bases in the middle. Germline lookup yields CDR1 LNHDA and CDR2 SQIVND (reference sequence). This CDR3 region has 15 residues. The CDR3 nucleotides read TGTGCCAGTAGTATACCAGGTGTCCGCCCAGAGACCCAGTACTTC. Encoded protein: CASSIPGVRPETQYF.